This T cell receptor beta chain was sequenced for a study of breast tumors, draining lymph nodes, adjacent tissues. Study observations and caveats: Tumors had less TCR diversity than lymph nodes, more than nontumor tissue. That most tumor T cells come from lymph nodes remained unproven.

In TCRdb, the multiplex PCR reads were re-called with MiXCR into one record per CDR3 protein. The sample shows some 47,000 distinct CDR3 sequences, roughly 39% of them seen only once. Germline values: CDR1 MNHNS, CDR2 SASEGT. V lost 2 bases and J lost 8, with 7 bases in between. The CDR3 contains 13 residues. This clonotype has a count of ten or more. Its antigen is currently unknown. This TCR was sampled from a female donor with breast cancer. Some clones in this sample may be carry-over from other donors' samples. The gene calls are TRBV6-1 and TRBJ1-6; D is unclear. The sequencing sample was made of breast tumor tissue. The CDR3 DNA sequence: TGTGCCAGCAGTGAACAGGCTGATTCACCCCTCCACTTT. Amino acid sequence: CASSEQADSPLHF.